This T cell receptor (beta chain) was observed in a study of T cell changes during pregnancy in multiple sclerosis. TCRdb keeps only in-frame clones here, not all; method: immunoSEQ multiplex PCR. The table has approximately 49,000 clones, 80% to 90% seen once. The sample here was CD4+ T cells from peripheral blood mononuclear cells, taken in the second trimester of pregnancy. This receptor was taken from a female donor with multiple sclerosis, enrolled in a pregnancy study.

The chain's CDR3 is CASSTSHEQYF. The DNA for the CDR3 is TGTGCCAGCAGCACTTCTCACGAGCAGTACTTC. V and J are TRBV27 and TRBJ2-7; D call uncertain. Between the trimmed V and J ends, which lost 6 bases and 5 bases, there was a span of 8 bases. Germline CDR1 and CDR2: MNHEY and SMNVEV (reference sequence). The CDR3 has 11 residues.